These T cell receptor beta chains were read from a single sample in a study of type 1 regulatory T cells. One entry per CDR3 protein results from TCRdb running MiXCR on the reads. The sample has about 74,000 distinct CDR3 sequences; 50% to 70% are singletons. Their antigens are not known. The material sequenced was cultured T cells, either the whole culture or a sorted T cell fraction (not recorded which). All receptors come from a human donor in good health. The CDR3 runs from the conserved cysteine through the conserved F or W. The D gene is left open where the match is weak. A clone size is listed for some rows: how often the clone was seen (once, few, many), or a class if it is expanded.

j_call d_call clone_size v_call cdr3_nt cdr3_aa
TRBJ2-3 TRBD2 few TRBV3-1 TGTGCCAGCAGCTACGGACTAGCGGCAGATACGCAGTATTTT CASSYGLAADTQYF
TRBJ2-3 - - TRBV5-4 TGTGCCAGCAGCCGCACCACAGATACGCAGTATTTT CASSRTTDTQYF
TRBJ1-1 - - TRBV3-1 TGTGCCAGCAGCCAATTACGGGGGGGAAGCACTGAAGCTTTCTTT CASSQLRGGSTEAFF
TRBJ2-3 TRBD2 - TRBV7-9 TGTGCCGGCCTACTAGCGGGAGGGCCGACAGATACGCAGTATTTT CAGLLAGGPTDTQYF
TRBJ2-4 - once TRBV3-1 TGTGCCAGCAGCCCAGTCCCCCTGACCAAAAACATTCAGTACTTC CASSPVPLTKNIQYF
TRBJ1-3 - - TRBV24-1 TGTGCCACCAGTGAGTCGGGAAACACCATATATTTT CATSESGNTIYF
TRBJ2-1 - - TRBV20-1 TGCAGTGCTAGGTCTGCGGCCCCTTCTGAGTACAATGAGCAGTTCTTC CSARSAAPSEYNEQFF
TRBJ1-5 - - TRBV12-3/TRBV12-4 TGTGCCAGCAGTCCCCTATTAGGTAGGCCCCAGCATTTT CASSPLLGRPQHF
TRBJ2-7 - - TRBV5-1 TGCGCCAGCAGCTTGGGGGCGGGACAGTACTACGAGCAGTACTTC CASSLGAGQYYEQYF
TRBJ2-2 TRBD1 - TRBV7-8 TGTGCCAGCAGCGGAAGACAGGGGGATCCTTTGGCCGGGGAGCTGTTTTTT CASSGRQGDPLAGELFF
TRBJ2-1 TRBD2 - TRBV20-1 TGCAGTGCTAAACCGCTTGTGCTAGCGGGAGGGCCAGGTCGAGAGAATGAGCAGTTCTTC CSAKPLVLAGGPGRENEQFF
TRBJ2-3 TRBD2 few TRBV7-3 TGTGCCAGCAGCTTAACCACATTAGCGGGACGCACAGATACGCAGTATTTT CASSLTTLAGRTDTQYF
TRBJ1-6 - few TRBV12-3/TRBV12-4 TGTGCCAGCAGCCCTAACAGGGTTAATTCACCCCTCCACTTT CASSPNRVNSPLHF
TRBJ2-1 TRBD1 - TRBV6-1 TGTGCCAGCAGTGGGACAGGGTTGGGTCTGGATGAGCAGTTCTTC CASSGTGLGLDEQFF
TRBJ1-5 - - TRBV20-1 TGCAGTGCTCAATCGGGACCAAGCAATCAGCCCCAGCATTTT CSAQSGPSNQPQHF
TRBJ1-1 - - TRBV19 TGTGCCAGTAGTAAGGCCGTTGTGTTGGGGGGAACTGAAGCTTTCTTT CASSKAVVLGGTEAFF
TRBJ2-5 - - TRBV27 TGTGCCAGCAGTTTGCGGGGGCAGGGACAAGAGACCCAGTACTTC CASSLRGQGQETQYF
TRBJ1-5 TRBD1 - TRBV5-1 TGCGCCAGCAGCTCCGGGACAGGTGGCCAGCCCCAGCATTTT CASSSGTGGQPQHF
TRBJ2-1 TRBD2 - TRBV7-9 TGTGCCAGCAGCCCGGCCAGCGGGAGCGCCGATGAGCAGTTCTTC CASSPASGSADEQFF
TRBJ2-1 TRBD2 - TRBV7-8 TGTGCCAGCAGCTACCCCTCCACTAGCGGGAACAATGAGCAGTTCTTC CASSYPSTSGNNEQFF
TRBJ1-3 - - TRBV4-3 TGCGCCAGCAGCCCCCCCGCGGGGGCTGGAAACACCATATATTTT CASSPPAGAGNTIYF
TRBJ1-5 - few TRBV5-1 TGCGCCAGCAGCTTGGGCACAAGGTCCAGCAATCAGCCCCAGCATTTT CASSLGTRSSNQPQHF